The 14 T cell receptor beta chains in this list originate from one sample, sequenced in a study of Ad26.COV2.S vaccination and SARS-CoV-2 variants. Treatment indicated: some 19 received Ad26.COV2.S at low or high dose, single or two shots; a few received placebo; per-sample allocation not given. Sampling was done on day 63 after the first vaccine or placebo injection. Clones were read by immunoSEQ multiplex PCR, and TCRdb kept only the in-frame ones, dropping some. The sample records some 480,000 clones, around 85% being singletons. The input for sequencing was peripheral blood, taken in a trial of Ad26.COV2.S vaccine versus placebo. All receptors derive from a person aged 18-65 years who received the Ad26.COV2.S COVID-19 vaccine or a placebo.

V gene TRBV5-4 combines with J gene TRBJ2-7, with TRBD1 identical over 7 bases. Germline CDR1 SGHNT, CDR2 YYREEE (reference sequence). There are 15 residues in the CDR3. With V trimmed by 4 bases and J by 3 bases, 10 bases remained unmatched. DNA of the CDR3: TGTGCCAGCAGCCTAGGAAGGGGGCGCGTCTACGAGCAGTACTTC. Protein product: CASSLGRGRVYEQYF.

The rearrangement links TRBV11-2 to TRBJ1-1; D is perhaps TRBD1 (5 bases). CDR1 and CDR2 from the germline V gene are SGHAT and FQNNGV. V shed 2 bases and J shed 5 bases, with 9 bases lying between them. The CDR3 is 13 amino acids. The chain's CDR3 is CASSLLGGTEAFF. Here the CDR3 DNA reads TGTGCCAGCAGCTTATTGGGGGGAACTGAAGCTTTCTTT.

This clone was detected only a few times. The genes are TRBV19 and TRBJ1-5; D is uncertain. Germline CDR1 and CDR2: LNHDA and SQIVND (reference sequence). The V and J ends lost 8 bases and 0 bases respectively, with 17 bases between them. There are 16 residues in the CDR3. The CDR3 nucleotides read TGTGCCAGTCGGCAGACCCACACCTATAGCAATCAGCCCCAGCATTTT. The encoded protein is CASRQTHTYSNQPQHF.

The chain links TRBV5-1 to TRBJ2-5, with 10 positions matching TRBD1. CDR1 is SGHRS and CDR2 is YFSETQ in the germline V gene. This CDR3 has 15 residues. V shed 4 bases, J shed 1 base, and the junction held 4 bases outside the gene matches. The CDR3: CASSLRTGGQETQYF. CDR3 nucleotides: TGCGCCAGCAGCCTACGGACAGGGGGCCAAGAGACCCAGTACTTC.

In this sample, this clone turned up once. The chain combines TRBV28 with TRBJ2-7; D not certain. V lost 3 bases to trimming and J lost 2 bases, with 5 bases between them. The CDR3 runs to 12 residues. Germline V lookup: CDR1 MDHEN, CDR2 SYDVKM. The CDR3 nucleotides are TGTGCCAGCAGTTTGGTCGCCTACGAGCAGTACTTC. It codes for CASSLVAYEQYF.

The V gene is TRBV15, the J gene TRBJ1-1, with TRBD1 matching over 10 bases. V lost 4 bases and J lost 4; bases outside the gene matches: 6. There are 15 residues in the CDR3. Germline V gives CDR1 LNHNV, CDR2 YYDKDF (reference sequence). CDR3 bases: TGTGCCACCAGCACCCGGGACAGGGGAGGCACTGAAGCTTTCTTT. Translation gives CATSTRDRGGTEAFF.

The chain links TRBV19 to TRBJ2-5; D unclear. CDR1 and CDR2 from the germline V gene are LNHDA and SQIVND (reference sequence). CDR3 length: 15 amino acids. Trimming pared 4 bases from V and 3 bases from J, leaving 15 bases between. DNA of the CDR3: TGTGCCAGTAGTACCACCGGAAGCCGGAAAGAGACCCAGTACTTC. Translation: CASSTTGSRKETQYF.

The chain uses TRBV7-8 and TRBJ2-3; 11 positions match TRBD2. Germline CDR1 and CDR2: SGHVS and FQNEAQ. V shed 5 bases and J 1 base; nucleotides not matched to a gene: 2. The CDR3 has 15 residues. The CDR3 bases are TGTGCCAGCAGCGTGACTAGCGGGGGCACAGATACGCAGTATTTT. It yields the protein CASSVTSGGTDTQYF.

This clone was detected a few times. The chain couples TRBV6-6 to TRBJ1-6, with TRBD1 as a possible D gene (6 bases). Germline lookup yields CDR1 MNHNY and CDR2 SVGAGI (reference sequence). The CDR3 loop spans 11 amino acids. Between the trimmed V and J ends, which lost 7 bases and 16 bases, there was a span of 14 bases. The CDR3 DNA is TGTGCCAGCACCGCCGGGGACACACTCCACTTT. Residues: CASTAGDTLHF.

This clone was counted only a few times. V gene TRBV28 combines with J gene TRBJ1-4, with D perhaps TRBD1 (6 bases). CDR3 size: 14 residues. Germline values: CDR1 MDHEN, CDR2 SYDVKM. Trimming took off 5 bases at V and 8 bases at J, with 15 bases between the two ends. CDR3 DNA sequence: TGTGCCAGCAGTGACGGACAGTTAGGAGAAAAACTGTTTTTT. Translating it yields CASSDGQLGEKLFF.

The sample holds many counts of this clone. CDR3 nucleotide sequence: TGTGCCAGCAGCCGGGACAGATTACAGCCCCAGCATTTT. The encoded protein is CASSRDRLQPQHF. The rearrangement joins TRBV7-8 to TRBJ1-5; 7 bases are shared with TRBD1. The CDR3 length is 13 residues. Trimming removed 5 bases from V and 7 bases from J; junction bases left unmatched: 5. Germline V gene data show CDR1 as SGHVS and CDR2 as FQNEAQ.

The rearrangement joins TRBV11-1 to TRBJ1-6; D unclear. CDR1 is SGHAT and CDR2 is FQDESV in the germline V gene (reference sequence). Trimming shortened V by 1 base and J by 7 bases, and 11 bases separated the two germline ends. The CDR3 has 15 amino acids. CDR3 DNA sequence: TGTGCCAGCAGCTTAGAGAGTCGGCTAAATTCACCCCTCCACTTT. It yields the protein CASSLESRLNSPLHF.

This clone was picked up a small number of times. This chain joins TRBV2 and TRBJ1-5; a possible D gene is TRBD1 (6 bases). The CDR3 totals 14 residues. The germline CDR1 and CDR2 sequences are SNHLY and FYNNEI. V was pared by 1 base and J by 5 bases, with 9 bases between. As DNA, the CDR3 is TGTGCCAGCAGTGAAGACAGGGAGGATCAGCCCCAGCATTTT. Its translation is CASSEDREDQPQHF.

CDR3: CASSAGFTGELFF. In nucleotides, the CDR3 is TGTGCCAGCAGCGCGGGGTTCACCGGGGAGCTGTTTTTT. The rearrangement joins TRBV19 to TRBJ2-2; a possible D gene is TRBD2 (6 bases). Per the germline V gene, CDR1 is LNHDA and CDR2 is SQIVND (reference sequence). The germline V and J ends were trimmed by 9 bases and 4 bases, with 12 bases remaining between them. The CDR3 has 13 residues.